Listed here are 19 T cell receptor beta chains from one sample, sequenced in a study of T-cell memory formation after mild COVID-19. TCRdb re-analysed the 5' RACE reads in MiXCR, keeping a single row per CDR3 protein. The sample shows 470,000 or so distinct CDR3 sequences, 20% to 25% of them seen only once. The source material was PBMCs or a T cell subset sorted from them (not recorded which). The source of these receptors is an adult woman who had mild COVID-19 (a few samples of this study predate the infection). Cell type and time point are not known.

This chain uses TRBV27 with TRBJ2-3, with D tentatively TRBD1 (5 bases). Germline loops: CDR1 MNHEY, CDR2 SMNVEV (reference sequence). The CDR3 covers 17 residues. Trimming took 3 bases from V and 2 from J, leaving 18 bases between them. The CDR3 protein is CASSFGQGMGYTDTQYF. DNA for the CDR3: TGTGCCAGCAGTTTCGGGCAGGGAATGGGGTACACAGATACGCAGTATTTT.

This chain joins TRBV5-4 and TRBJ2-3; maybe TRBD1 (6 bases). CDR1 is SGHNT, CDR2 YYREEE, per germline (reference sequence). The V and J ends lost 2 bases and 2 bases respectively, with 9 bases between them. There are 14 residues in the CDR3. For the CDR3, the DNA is TGTGCCAGCAGCTTACAGGGATTCACAGATACGCAGTATTTT. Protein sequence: CASSLQGFTDTQYF.

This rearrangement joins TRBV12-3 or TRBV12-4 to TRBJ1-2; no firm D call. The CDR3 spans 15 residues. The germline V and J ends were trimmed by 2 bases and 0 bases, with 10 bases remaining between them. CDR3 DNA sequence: TGTGCCAGCAGTTTATCTACGATGACTAACTATGGCTACACCTTC. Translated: CASSLSTMTNYGYTF.

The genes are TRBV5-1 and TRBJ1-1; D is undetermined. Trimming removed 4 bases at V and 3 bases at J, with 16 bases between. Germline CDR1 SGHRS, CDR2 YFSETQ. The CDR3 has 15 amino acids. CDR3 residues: CASSRSTKVYTEAFF. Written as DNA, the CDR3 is TGCGCCAGCAGCAGGTCGACAAAAGTCTACACTGAAGCTTTCTTT.

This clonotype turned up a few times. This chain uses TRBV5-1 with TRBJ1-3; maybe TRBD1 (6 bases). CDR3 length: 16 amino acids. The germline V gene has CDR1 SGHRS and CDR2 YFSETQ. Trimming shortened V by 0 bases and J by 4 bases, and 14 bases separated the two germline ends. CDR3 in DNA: TGCGCCAGCAGCTTGGGTACAGGGCTCGAGGGAAACACCATATATTTT. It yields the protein CASSLGTGLEGNTIYF.

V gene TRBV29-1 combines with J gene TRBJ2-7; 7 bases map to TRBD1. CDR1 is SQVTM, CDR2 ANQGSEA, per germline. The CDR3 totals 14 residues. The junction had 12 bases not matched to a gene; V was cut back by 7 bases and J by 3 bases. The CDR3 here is CSAEGAGEFYEQYF. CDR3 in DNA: TGCAGCGCCGAGGGGGCAGGAGAATTCTACGAGCAGTACTTC.

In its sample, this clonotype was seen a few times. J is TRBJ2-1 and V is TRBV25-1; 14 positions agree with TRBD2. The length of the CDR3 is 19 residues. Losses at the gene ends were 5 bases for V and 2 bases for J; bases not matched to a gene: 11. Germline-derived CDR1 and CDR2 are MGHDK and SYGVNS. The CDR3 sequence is CASSLSGTSGSETYNEQFF. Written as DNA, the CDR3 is TGTGCCAGCAGTTTATCAGGGACTAGCGGGAGCGAGACCTACAATGAGCAGTTCTTC.

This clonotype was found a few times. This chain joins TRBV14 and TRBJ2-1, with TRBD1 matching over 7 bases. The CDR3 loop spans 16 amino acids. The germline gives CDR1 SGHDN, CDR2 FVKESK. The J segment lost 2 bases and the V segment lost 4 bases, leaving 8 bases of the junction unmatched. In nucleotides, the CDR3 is TGTGCCAGCAGCCCCGGACAGGCCTCCCCCTACAATGAGCAGTTCTTC. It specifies CASSPGQASPYNEQFF.

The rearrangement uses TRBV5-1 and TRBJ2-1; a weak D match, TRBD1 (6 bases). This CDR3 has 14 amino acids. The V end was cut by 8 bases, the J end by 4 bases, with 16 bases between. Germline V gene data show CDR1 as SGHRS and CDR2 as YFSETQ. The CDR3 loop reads CASKKGQNYNEQFF. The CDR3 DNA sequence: TGCGCCAGTAAAAAAGGACAGAATTACAATGAGCAGTTCTTC. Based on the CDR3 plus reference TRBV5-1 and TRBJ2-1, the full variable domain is KAGVTQTPRYLIKTRGQQVTLSCSPISGHRSVSWYQQTPGQGLQFLFEYFSETQRNKGNFPGRFSGRQFSNSRSEMNVSTLELGDSALYLCASKKGQNYNEQFFGPGTRLTVL.

This CDR3 is CASSLQVSGYTF. In DNA, the CDR3 is TGTGCCAGCAGTTTGCAGGTGTCTGGCTACACCTTC. The V and J genes are TRBV12-3 or TRBV12-4 and TRBJ1-2; D gene ambiguous. Trimming shortened V by 3 bases and J by 7 bases, and 9 bases separated the two germline ends. This CDR3 has 12 amino acids.

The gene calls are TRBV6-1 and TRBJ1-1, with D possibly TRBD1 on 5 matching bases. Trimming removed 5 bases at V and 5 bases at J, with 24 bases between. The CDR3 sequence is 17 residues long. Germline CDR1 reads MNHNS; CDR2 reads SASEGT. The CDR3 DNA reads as TGTGCCAGCAGTCGGTCCGGCTTTAGAGCAGGGTCGACTGAAGCTTTCTTT. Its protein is CASSRSGFRAGSTEAFF.

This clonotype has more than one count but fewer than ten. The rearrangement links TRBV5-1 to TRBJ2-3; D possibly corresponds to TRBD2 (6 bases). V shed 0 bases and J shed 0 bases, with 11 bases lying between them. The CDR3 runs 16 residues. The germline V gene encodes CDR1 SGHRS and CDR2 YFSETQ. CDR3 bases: TGCGCCAGCAGCTTGGTACGGGGGACGAGCACAGATACGCAGTATTTT. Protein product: CASSLVRGTSTDTQYF.

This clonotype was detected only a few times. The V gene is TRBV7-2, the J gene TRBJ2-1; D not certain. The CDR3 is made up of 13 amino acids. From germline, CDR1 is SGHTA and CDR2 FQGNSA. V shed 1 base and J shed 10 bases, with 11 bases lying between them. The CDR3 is CASSLDLDQEQFF. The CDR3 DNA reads TGTGCCAGCAGCTTAGACCTAGACCAAGAGCAGTTCTTC.

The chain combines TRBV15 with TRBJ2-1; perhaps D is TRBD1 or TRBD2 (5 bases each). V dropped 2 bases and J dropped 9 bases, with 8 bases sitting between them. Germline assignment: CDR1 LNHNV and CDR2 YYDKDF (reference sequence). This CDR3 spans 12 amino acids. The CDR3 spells CATSRRDGEQFF. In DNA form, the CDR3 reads TGTGCCACCAGCAGAAGGGACGGTGAGCAGTTCTTC.

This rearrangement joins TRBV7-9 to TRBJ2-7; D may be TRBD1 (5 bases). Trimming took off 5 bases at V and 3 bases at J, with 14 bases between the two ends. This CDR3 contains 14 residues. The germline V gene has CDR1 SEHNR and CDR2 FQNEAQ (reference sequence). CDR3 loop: CASSPAGLYYEQYF. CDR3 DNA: TGTGCCAGCAGCCCGGCAGGGTTATACTACGAGCAGTACTTC.

The CDR3 DNA reads TGTGCCAGCAGCTTAGCGACGTGGCAGGGGATTTCCTACGAGCAGTACTTC. Translation: CASSLATWQGISYEQYF. This rearrangement joins TRBV7-6 to TRBJ2-7; a weak D match, TRBD1 (6 bases). Germline CDR1 reads SGHVS; CDR2 reads FNYEAQ. V was clipped by 0 bases and J by 1 base, with 16 bases between them. This CDR3 is 17 amino acids long.

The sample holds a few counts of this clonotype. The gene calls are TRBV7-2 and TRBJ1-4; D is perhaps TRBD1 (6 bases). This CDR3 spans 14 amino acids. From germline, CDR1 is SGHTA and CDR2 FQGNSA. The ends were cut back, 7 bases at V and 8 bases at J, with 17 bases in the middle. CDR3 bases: TGTGCCAGCAAACGGGGGGCCCAGGAGGAAAAACTGTTTTTT. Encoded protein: CASKRGAQEEKLFF.

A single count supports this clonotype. CDR3 in amino acids: CASSGNGYNEQFF. As DNA, the CDR3 is TGTGCCAGCAGTGGTAATGGGTACAATGAGCAGTTCTTC. This rearrangement joins TRBV2 to TRBJ2-1, with no clear D. The length of the CDR3 is 13 residues. Trimming pared 4 bases from V and 4 bases from J, leaving 8 bases between. The germline CDR1 and CDR2 sequences are SNHLY and FYNNEI. Filled out from reference TRBV2 and TRBJ2-1, the complete variable domain reads EPEVTQTPSHQVTQMGQEVILRCVPISNHLYFYWYRQILGQKVEFLVSFYNNEISEKSEIFDDQFSVERPDGSNFTLKIRSTKLEDSAMYFCASSGNGYNEQFFGPGTRLTVL.

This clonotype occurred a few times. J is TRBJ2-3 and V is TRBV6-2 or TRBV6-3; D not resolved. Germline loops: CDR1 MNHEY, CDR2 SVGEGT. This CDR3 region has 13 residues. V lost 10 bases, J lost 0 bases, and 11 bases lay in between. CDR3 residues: CAIRESSTDTQYF. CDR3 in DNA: TGTGCCATCCGTGAGTCTAGCACAGATACGCAGTATTTT.